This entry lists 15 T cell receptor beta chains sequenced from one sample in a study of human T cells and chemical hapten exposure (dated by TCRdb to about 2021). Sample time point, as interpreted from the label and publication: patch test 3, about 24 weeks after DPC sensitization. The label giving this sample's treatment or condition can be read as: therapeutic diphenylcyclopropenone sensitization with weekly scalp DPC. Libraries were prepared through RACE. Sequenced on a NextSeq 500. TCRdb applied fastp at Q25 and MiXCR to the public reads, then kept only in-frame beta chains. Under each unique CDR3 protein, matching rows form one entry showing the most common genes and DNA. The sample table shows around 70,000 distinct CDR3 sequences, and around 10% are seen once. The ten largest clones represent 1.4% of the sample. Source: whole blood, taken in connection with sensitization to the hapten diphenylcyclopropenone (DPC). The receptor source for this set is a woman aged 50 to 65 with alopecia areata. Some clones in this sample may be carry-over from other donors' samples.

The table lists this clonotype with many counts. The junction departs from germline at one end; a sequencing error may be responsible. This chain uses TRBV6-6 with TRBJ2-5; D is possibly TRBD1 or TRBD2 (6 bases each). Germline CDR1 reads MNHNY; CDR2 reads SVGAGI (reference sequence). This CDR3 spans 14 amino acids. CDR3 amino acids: CATSGAIRQATQYF. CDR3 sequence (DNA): TGTGCCACCTCGGGGGCGATCCGTCAAGCGACCCAGTACTTC.

For the CDR3, the DNA is TGTGCCAGCAGCATGGGACAGGCTACCGGGGAGCTGTTTTTT. This codes for CASSMGQATGELFF. The chain joins TRBV7-9 to TRBJ2-2; 8 bases match TRBD1. The CDR3 is made up of 14 amino acids. V lost 5 bases and J lost 5; bases outside the gene matches: 4. Germline values: CDR1 SEHNR, CDR2 FQNEAQ (reference sequence).

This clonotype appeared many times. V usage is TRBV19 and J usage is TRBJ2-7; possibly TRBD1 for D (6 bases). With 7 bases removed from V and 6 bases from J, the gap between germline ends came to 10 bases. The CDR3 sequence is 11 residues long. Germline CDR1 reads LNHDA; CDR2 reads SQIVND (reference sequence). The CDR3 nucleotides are TGTGCCAGTAAACAGGGAGCCGAGCAGTACTTC. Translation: CASKQGAEQYF.

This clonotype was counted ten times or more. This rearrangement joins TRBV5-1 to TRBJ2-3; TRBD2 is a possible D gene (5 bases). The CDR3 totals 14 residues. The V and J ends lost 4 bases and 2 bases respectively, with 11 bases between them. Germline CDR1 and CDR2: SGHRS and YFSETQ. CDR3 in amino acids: CASSPDSHTDTQYF. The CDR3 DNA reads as TGCGCCAGCAGCCCGGACTCCCACACAGATACGCAGTATTTT.

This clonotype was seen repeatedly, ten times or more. Here the CDR3 reads CASSLLRTGSYEQYF. Here the CDR3 DNA reads TGTGCCAGCAGCTTGTTAAGAACAGGTTCCTACGAGCAGTACTTC. This chain connects TRBV5-8 to TRBJ2-7; a weak D match, TRBD1 (5 bases). V was trimmed by 1 base and J by 1 base, leaving 12 bases between them. CDR1 is SGHTS, CDR2 YDEGEE, per germline. This CDR3 spans 15 amino acids.

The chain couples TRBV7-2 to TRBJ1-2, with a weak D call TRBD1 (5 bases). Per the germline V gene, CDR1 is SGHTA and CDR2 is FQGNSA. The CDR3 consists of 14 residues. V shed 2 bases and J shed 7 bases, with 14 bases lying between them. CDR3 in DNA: TGTGCCAGCAGCTTACCCCCCCCTGGGGGTGGCTACACCTTC. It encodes CASSLPPPGGGYTF.

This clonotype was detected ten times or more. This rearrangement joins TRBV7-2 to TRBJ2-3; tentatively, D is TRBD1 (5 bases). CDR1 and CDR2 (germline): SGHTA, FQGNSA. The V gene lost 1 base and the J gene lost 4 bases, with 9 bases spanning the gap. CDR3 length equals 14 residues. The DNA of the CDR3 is TGTGCCAGCAGCTTAGTGGCAGGGCCAGATACGCAGTATTTT. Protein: CASSLVAGPDTQYF.

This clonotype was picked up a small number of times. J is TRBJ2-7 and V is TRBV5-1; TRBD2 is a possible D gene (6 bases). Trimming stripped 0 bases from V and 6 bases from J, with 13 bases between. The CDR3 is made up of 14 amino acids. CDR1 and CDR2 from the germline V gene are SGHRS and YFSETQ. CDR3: CASSLDLASSEQYF. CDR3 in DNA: TGCGCCAGCAGCTTGGACCTAGCGTCATCCGAGCAGTACTTC.

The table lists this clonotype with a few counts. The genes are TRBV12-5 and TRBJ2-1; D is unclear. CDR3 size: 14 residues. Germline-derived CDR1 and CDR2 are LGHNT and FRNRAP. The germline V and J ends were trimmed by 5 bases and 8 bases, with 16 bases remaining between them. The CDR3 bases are TGTGCTAGTGGTCAAGGAAGTAGGGTCGATGAGCAGTTCTTC. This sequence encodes CASGQGSRVDEQFF.

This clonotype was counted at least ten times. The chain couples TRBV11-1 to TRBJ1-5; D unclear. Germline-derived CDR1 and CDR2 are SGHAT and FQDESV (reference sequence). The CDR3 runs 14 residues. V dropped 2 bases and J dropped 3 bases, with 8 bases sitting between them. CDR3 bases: TGTGCCAGCAGCTTAAGTGGAAACAATCAGCCCCAGCATTTT. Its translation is CASSLSGNNQPQHF.

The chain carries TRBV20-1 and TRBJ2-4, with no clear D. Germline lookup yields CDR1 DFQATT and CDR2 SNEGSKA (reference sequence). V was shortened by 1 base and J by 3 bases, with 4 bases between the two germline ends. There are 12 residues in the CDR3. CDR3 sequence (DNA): TGCAGTGCTAGAGTAGACAAAAACATTCAGTACTTC. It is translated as CSARVDKNIQYF.

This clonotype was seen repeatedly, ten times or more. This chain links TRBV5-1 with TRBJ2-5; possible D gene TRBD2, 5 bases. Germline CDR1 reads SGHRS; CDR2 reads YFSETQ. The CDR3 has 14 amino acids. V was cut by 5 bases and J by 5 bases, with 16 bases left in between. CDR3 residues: CASRVAGRGETQYF. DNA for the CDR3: TGCGCCAGCAGAGTGGCAGGTAGAGGGGAGACCCAGTACTTC.

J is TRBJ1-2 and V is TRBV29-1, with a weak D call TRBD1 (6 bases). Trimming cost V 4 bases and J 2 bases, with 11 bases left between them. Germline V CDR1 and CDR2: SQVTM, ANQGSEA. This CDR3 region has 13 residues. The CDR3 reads CSVAETGNYGYTF. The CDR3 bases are TGCAGCGTTGCGGAGACAGGAAACTATGGCTACACCTTC.

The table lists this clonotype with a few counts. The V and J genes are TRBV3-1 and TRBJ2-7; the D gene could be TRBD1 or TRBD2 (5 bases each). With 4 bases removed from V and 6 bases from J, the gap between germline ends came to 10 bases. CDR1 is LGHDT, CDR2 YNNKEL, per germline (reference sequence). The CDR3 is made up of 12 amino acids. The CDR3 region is CASSLGTAEQYF. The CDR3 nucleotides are TGTGCCAGCAGCCTTGGGACGGCCGAGCAGTACTTC.

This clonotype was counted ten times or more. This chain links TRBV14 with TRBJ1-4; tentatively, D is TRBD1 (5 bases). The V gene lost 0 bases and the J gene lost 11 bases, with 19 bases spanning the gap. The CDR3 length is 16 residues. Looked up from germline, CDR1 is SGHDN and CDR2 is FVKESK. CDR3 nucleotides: TGTGCCAGCAGCCAAGAAGGAACAGGTAGACGGGGGAAACTGTTTTTT. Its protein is CASSQEGTGRRGKLFF.